The 30 T cell receptor beta chains below were found in one sample sequenced in a study of blood T cell repertoires in COVID-19. Clones were read by immunoSEQ multiplex PCR, and TCRdb kept only the in-frame ones, dropping some. The data hold roughly 240,000 clones, with 82% observed a single time. The specimen sequenced was peripheral blood. These receptors were obtained from a woman in her 70s with acute or convalescent COVID-19.

The rearrangement uses TRBV2 and TRBJ1-2; D is undetermined. The germline V gene has CDR1 SNHLY and CDR2 FYNNEI. CDR3 size: 13 residues. V was pared by 4 bases and J by 4 bases, with 10 bases between. The CDR3 nucleotides read TGTGCCAGCAGTGGGGCATTCGGCTATGGCTACACCTTC. Translating it yields CASSGAFGYGYTF.

This clone was observed a few times. Written as DNA, the CDR3 is TGTGCCAGCAGTACTGTAACAGGGGGCCTGGGTCAGCCCCAGCATTTT. Translation gives CASSTVTGGLGQPQHF. The gene calls are TRBV27 and TRBJ1-5, with 9 bases identical to TRBD1. The CDR3 extends over 16 amino acids. J gave up 6 bases and V 5 bases, and 11 bases lay outside the gene matches. The germline gives CDR1 MNHEY, CDR2 SMNVEV (reference sequence).

The chain combines TRBV10-3 with TRBJ2-1; the match to TRBD1 covers 7 bases. Germline CDR1 is ENHRY and CDR2 is SYGVKD. Trimming removed 7 bases from V and 0 bases from J; junction bases left unmatched: 9. CDR3 length: 16 amino acids. DNA of the CDR3: TGTGCCATCACCCCCCGCCGGGACAGCTCCTACAATGAGCAGTTCTTC. As protein: CAITPRRDSSYNEQFF.

This chain connects TRBV6-1 to TRBJ1-2; D gene unclear. This CDR3 is 13 amino acids long. CDR1 MNHNS and CDR2 SASEGT come from the germline V gene. V was cut by 2 bases and J by 8 bases, with 12 bases left in between. CDR3 region: CASSESPLEGYTF. Here the CDR3 DNA reads TGTGCCAGCAGTGAATCCCCCTTGGAGGGCTACACCTTC.

Of note for this clone: The identical CDR3 is also encoded by other nucleotide sequences in the sample. This chain uses TRBV5-1 with TRBJ2-1, with a possible D match to TRBD2 (5 bases). The germline V gene has CDR1 SGHRS and CDR2 YFSETQ. There are 14 residues in the CDR3. The V end lost 1 base, the J end lost 3 bases, and 8 bases lay between the germline ends. CDR3 nucleotide sequence: TGCGCCAGCAGCTTGAGAGGGAGCTACAATGAGCAGTTCTTC. This translates into CASSLRGSYNEQFF.

The chain joins TRBV5-1 to TRBJ1-2; 9 positions match TRBD1. The ends lost 0 bases at V and 8 bases at J; junction bases unmatched: 5. The CDR3 sequence is 14 residues long. Germline CDR1 and CDR2: SGHRS and YFSETQ. The CDR3 here is CASSLAGTGKGYTF. The CDR3, as DNA: TGCGCCAGCAGCTTGGCCGGGACAGGGAAAGGCTACACCTTC. Drawing the rest from reference TRBV5-1 and TRBJ1-2, the complete variable domain is KAGVTQTPRYLIKTRGQQVTLSCSPISGHRSVSWYQQTPGQGLQFLFEYFSETQRNKGNFPGRFSGRQFSNSRSEMNVSTLELGDSALYLCASSLAGTGKGYTFGSGTRLTVV.

This chain links TRBV7-2 with TRBJ1-3; D is ambiguous. CDR1 and CDR2 (germline): SGHTA, FQGNSA. This CDR3 is 15 amino acids long. Trimming left V 5 bases short and J 0 bases short, with 11 bases between. DNA for the CDR3: TGTGCCAGCAGCCCTCGGTACTTCTCTGGAAACACCATATATTTT. Protein product: CASSPRYFSGNTIYF.

The chain joins TRBV6-2 or TRBV6-3 to TRBJ1-2; D not resolved. V lost 4 bases and J 1 base, leaving 4 bases between the germline ends. This CDR3 spans 12 amino acids. Germline loops: CDR1 MNHEY, CDR2 SVGEGT. CDR3: CASSSLNYGYTF. CDR3 in DNA: TGTGCCAGCAGTTCACTTAACTATGGCTACACCTTC.

The chain couples TRBV28 to TRBJ1-2; 7 bases agree with TRBD1. Per germline, CDR1 MDHEN and CDR2 SYDVKM. Losses at the gene ends were 7 bases for V and 0 bases for J; bases not matched to a gene: 8. This CDR3 region has 15 residues. In DNA, the CDR3 is TGTGCCAGCACCACAGGGGTCCCCACTAACTATGGCTACACCTTC. It yields the protein CASTTGVPTNYGYTF.

The rearrangement uses TRBV6-5 and TRBJ2-1; no definite D call. The V gene lost 1 base and the J gene lost 9 bases, with 10 bases spanning the gap. The CDR3 has 13 residues. CDR1 is MNHEY, CDR2 SVGAGI, per germline. In DNA form, the CDR3 reads TGTGCCAGCAGTTACTTCTCGAGAGGTGAGCAGTTCTTC. It is translated as CASSYFSRGEQFF.

The chain joins TRBV6-2 or TRBV6-3 to TRBJ1-1, with 8 bases matching TRBD1. Germline V gene data show CDR1 as MNHEY and CDR2 as SVGEGT. V was clipped by 4 bases and J by 8 bases; unmatched bases: 3. The CDR3 is 12 residues long. CDR3 coding DNA: TGTGCCAGCAGTTGGGCAGGGGGCGAAGCTTTCTTT. Its translation is CASSWAGGEAFF.

The table lists this clone with a count of one. The rearrangement links TRBV28 to TRBJ1-3; D remains ambiguous. CDR1 and CDR2 (germline): MDHEN, SYDVKM. CDR3 length: 15 amino acids. V lost 4 bases to trimming and J lost 0 bases, with 10 bases between them. The CDR3: CASSSLGSSGNTIYF. The DNA of the CDR3 is TGTGCCAGCAGTTCTTTGGGGAGCTCTGGAAACACCATATATTTT.

This clone was seen ten or more times. The chain is built from TRBV28 and TRBJ1-2; D gene uncertain. Germline CDR1 MDHEN, CDR2 SYDVKM. With 8 bases removed from V and 4 bases from J, the gap between germline ends came to 8 bases. There are 11 residues in the CDR3. The CDR3 DNA follows: TGTGCCAGCGTGGGCCTCTATGGCTACACCTTC. Translated: CASVGLYGYTF.

This chain connects TRBV19 to TRBJ2-5, with 11 bases identical to TRBD1. V gave up 5 bases and J gave up 4 bases; unmatched junction bases: 3. This CDR3 is built from 14 residues. Germline V CDR1 and CDR2: LNHDA, SQIVND (reference sequence). CDR3 protein: CASSFGTGGETQYF. Here the CDR3 DNA reads TGTGCCAGTAGTTTCGGGACAGGGGGAGAGACCCAGTACTTC.

The CDR3 loop is CASSPGQTNTGELFF. The CDR3 DNA reads as TGTGCCAGCAGCCCCGGACAGACGAACACCGGGGAGCTGTTTTTT. J is TRBJ2-2 and V is TRBV11-2; tentative D call: TRBD1 (6 bases). CDR3 length equals 15 residues. The V gene's germline CDR1 is SGHAT and CDR2 FQNNGV. Deletions cut 5 bases from V and 0 bases from J, with 10 bases between.

V is TRBV2 and J is TRBJ1-1, with D uncertain. Germline-derived CDR1 and CDR2 are SNHLY and FYNNEI. The CDR3 loop spans 14 amino acids. V lost 9 bases and J lost 1, with 15 bases in between. The CDR3, as DNA: TGTGCCAGTAGCGGTGGGCGGGGGAACACTGAAGCTTTCTTT. This gives the protein CASSGGRGNTEAFF. Drawing the rest from reference TRBV2 and TRBJ1-1, the complete variable domain is EPEVTQTPSHQVTQMGQEVILRCVPISNHLYFYWYRQILGQKVEFLVSFYNNEISEKSEIFDDQFSVERPDGSNFTLKIRSTKLEDSAMYFCASSGGRGNTEAFFGQGTRLTVV.

This chain uses TRBV2 with TRBJ2-2; 12 bases agree with TRBD2. Germline trimming cut 6 bases from V and 4 bases from J; bases unmatched to any gene: 6. This CDR3 is built from 16 residues. Germline V lookup: CDR1 SNHLY, CDR2 FYNNEI. The DNA of the CDR3 is TGTGCCAGCAGGAGACTAGCGGGGGTTTCCACCGGGGAGCTGTTTTTT. Its protein product is CASRRLAGVSTGELFF. The variable domain in full, with the rest retrieved from reference TRBV2 and TRBJ2-2, is EPEVTQTPSHQVTQMGQEVILRCVPISNHLYFYWYRQILGQKVEFLVSFYNNEISEKSEIFDDQFSVERPDGSNFTLKIRSTKLEDSAMYFCASRRLAGVSTGELFFGEGSRLTVL.

V usage is TRBV5-8 and J usage is TRBJ1-5; weak D call: TRBD1 (6 bases). Between the trimmed V and J ends, which lost 5 bases and 0 bases, there was a span of 12 bases. CDR1 SGHTS and CDR2 YDEGEE come from the germline V gene. The CDR3 runs 15 residues. CDR3 region: CASRPTGHSNQPQHF. The CDR3, as DNA: TGTGCCAGCAGACCCACAGGGCATAGCAATCAGCCCCAGCATTTT.

This clone was observed a single time. This chain joins TRBV7-2 and TRBJ1-5; no clear D gene. V lost 5 bases, J lost 7 bases, and 12 bases lay in between. Germline V gene sequence: CDR1 SGHTA, CDR2 FQGNSA. The CDR3 runs 13 residues. The DNA of the CDR3 is TGTGCCAGCAGCGCTCTCCGGGGACAGCCCCAGCATTTT. Translation: CASSALRGQPQHF.

This clone has more than one count but fewer than ten. The V call is TRBV9, the J call TRBJ1-5, with a tentative D call TRBD1 (5 bases). V shed 3 bases and J shed 3 bases, with 13 bases lying between them. CDR1 is SGDLS and CDR2 is YYNGEE in the germline V gene. The length of the CDR3 is 15 residues. The CDR3 region has the DNA TGTGCCAGCAGCGGTCACCCGGGGGACAATCAGCCCCAGCATTTT. Its translation: CASSGHPGDNQPQHF.

The V gene is TRBV2, the J gene TRBJ1-2; weak D call: TRBD1 (5 bases). The germline V gene has CDR1 SNHLY and CDR2 FYNNEI. CDR3 size: 11 residues. Between the trimmed V and J ends, which lost 4 bases and 7 bases, there was a span of 7 bases. The CDR3 loop reads CASSAGGGYTF. CDR3 in DNA: TGTGCCAGCAGTGCGGGGGGTGGCTACACCTTC.

This chain joins TRBV18 and TRBJ1-1; D unresolved. Trimming pared 2 bases from V and 5 bases from J, leaving 9 bases between. CDR1 is KGHSH and CDR2 is LQKENI in the germline V gene. The CDR3 loop spans 13 amino acids. CDR3 DNA: TGTGCCAGCTCACCAGGGCCTCGGACTGAAGCTTTCTTT. Translating it yields CASSPGPRTEAFF. Supplemented by reference TRBV18 and TRBJ1-1, the full variable domain reads NAGVMQNPRHLVRRRGQEARLRCSPMKGHSHVYWYRQLPEEGLKFMVYLQKENIIDESGMPKERFSAEFPKEGPSILRIQQVVRGDSAAYFCASSPGPRTEAFFGQGTRLTVV.

The V and J genes are TRBV2 and TRBJ1-2; the D is unclear. Trimming took off 5 bases at V and 4 bases at J, with 14 bases between the two ends. This CDR3 contains 14 residues. Germline values: CDR1 SNHLY, CDR2 FYNNEI. The CDR3 loop is CASSQVTVSYGYTF. Here the CDR3 DNA reads TGTGCCAGCAGTCAGGTTACCGTAAGCTATGGCTACACCTTC.

This chain uses TRBV27 with TRBJ1-1; D unclear. CDR1 and CDR2 (germline): MNHEY, SMNVEV (reference sequence). The CDR3 contains 16 residues. Trimming took 3 bases from V and 1 from J, leaving 15 bases between them. Here the CDR3 DNA reads TGTGCCAGCAGTTTTGGATCGGGGTTGAGGAACACTGAAGCTTTCTTT. Its translation is CASSFGSGLRNTEAFF.

Only a few counts were recorded for this clone. Other DNA sequences in the sample encode the same CDR3. This chain joins TRBV6-5 and TRBJ1-1; D is unresolved. Looked up from germline, CDR1 is MNHEY and CDR2 is SVGAGI. The ends were cut back, 2 bases at V and 1 base at J, with 8 bases in the middle. The CDR3 is made up of 14 amino acids. The CDR3 DNA reads as TGTGCCAGCAGTTACCCTGGGAGGAACACTGAAGCTTTCTTT. It is translated as CASSYPGRNTEAFF.

The chain links TRBV5-4 to TRBJ1-1, with 7 bases aligning to TRBD1. V lost 4 bases, J lost 0 bases, and 9 bases stayed unmatched. CDR3 length equals 16 residues. CDR1 and CDR2 from the germline V gene are SGHNT and YYREEE (reference sequence). This CDR3 reads CASSRDSTIMNTEAFF. As DNA, the CDR3 is TGTGCCAGCAGCAGGGACAGCACCATTATGAACACTGAAGCTTTCTTT.

The chain links TRBV11-3 to TRBJ2-1; the D gene is possibly TRBD1 (5 bases). CDR3 size: 14 residues. Germline V gene data show CDR1 as SGHNT and CDR2 as YENEEA. The germline V and J ends were trimmed by 2 bases and 6 bases, with 11 bases remaining between them. CDR3 protein: CASSLSQGLNEQFF. The DNA for the CDR3 is TGTGCCAGCAGCTTATCGCAGGGTCTCAATGAGCAGTTCTTC.

This clone has a handful of counts. The chain employs TRBV7-2 and TRBJ1-5, with a possible D match to TRBD1 (5 bases). Per germline, CDR1 SGHTA and CDR2 FQGNSA. Trimming removed 5 bases from V and 2 bases from J, with 13 bases in between. This CDR3 contains 15 residues. The DNA of the CDR3 is TGTGCCAGCAGCCTCCAGGGAGGGGGCAATCAGCCCCAGCATTTT. Translated: CASSLQGGGNQPQHF.

This clone is a singleton in its sample. The rearrangement uses TRBV19 and TRBJ1-2; D is possibly TRBD1 (6 bases). CDR1 LNHDA and CDR2 SQIVND come from the germline V gene (reference sequence). V dropped 6 bases and J dropped 5 bases, with 16 bases sitting between them. The CDR3 is 14 amino acids. DNA of the CDR3: TGTGCCAGTAGCCCCGACAGGCGTTCTTATGGCTACACCTTC. This encodes CASSPDRRSYGYTF.

V and J are TRBV29-1 and TRBJ2-7; 7 bases line up with TRBD1. The germline V gene encodes CDR1 SQVTM and CDR2 ANQGSEA. V lost 7 bases to trimming and J lost 7 bases; unmatched junction nucleotides: 10. This CDR3 comprises 12 residues. This CDR3 reads CSARQGTREQYF. CDR3 coding DNA: TGCAGCGCACGACAGGGAACGAGGGAGCAGTACTTC.